A selection of T cell receptor beta chains follows, all from one sample in a study of beta chain features in type 1 diabetes. Assay used: immunoSEQ multiplex PCR; TCRdb lists only in-frame clones, some missing. The sample has tens of thousands of clones; about 70% are singletons. Material for sequencing was stem cell memory CD4+ T cells from blood. The receptors here all came from a woman aged 40 to 50 with type 1 diabetes. CDR3s include the opening cysteine and the closing phenylalanine or tryptophan. A D gene is named only where the DNA matches it firmly. Clone size is shown for a subset of rows, as once, few, many or a class of expanded clone.

>few|.|11|TRBJ2-1|TRBV5-8
CASSPYNEQFF
TGTGCCAGCAGTCCGTACAATGAGCAGTTCTTC
>.|.|13|TRBJ1-5|TRBV5-1
CASSLEPHQPQHF
TGCGCCAGCAGCTTGGAGCCACATCAGCCCCAGCATTTT
>.|TRBD2|15|TRBJ2-1|TRBV7-9
CASSLTGGPYNEQFF
TGTGCCAGCAGCTTGACGGGGGGGCCCTACAATGAGCAGTTCTTC
>few|.|14|TRBJ1-6|TRBV11-2
CASSAQGRNSPLHF
TGTGCCAGCAGCGCACAGGGCCGGAATTCACCCCTCCACTTT
>.|.|15|TRBJ2-3|TRBV19
CASSPLAETADTQYF
TGTGCCAGTAGTCCTTTAGCGGAGACGGCAGATACGCAGTATTTT
>.|.|14|TRBJ1-2|TRBV5-4
CASSLGVSDYGYTF
TGTGCCAGCAGCTTGGGTGTCTCTGACTATGGCTACACCTTC
>.|TRBD1|15|TRBJ1-5|TRBV27
CASQGQGMGNQPQHF
TGTGCCAGCCAGGGACAGGGGATGGGCAATCAGCCCCAGCATTTT
>few|TRBD2|14|TRBJ2-1|TRBV29-1
CSAEWGGVYNEQFF
TGCAGCGCCGAGTGGGGGGGGGTTTACAATGAGCAGTTCTTC
>.|.|15|TRBJ2-3|TRBV27
CASSLYERFTDTQYF
TGTGCCAGCAGTTTATATGAGCGGTTCACAGATACGCAGTATTTT
>few|TRBD2|13|TRBJ2-1|TRBV2
CASSTEGLAEQFF
TGTGCCAGCAGTACGGAAGGACTAGCGGAGCAGTTCTTC
>.|TRBD1|12|TRBJ1-2|TRBV7-9
CASGTGFYGYTF
TGTGCCAGCGGGACAGGATTCTATGGCTACACCTTC
>.|.|14|TRBJ1-3|TRBV5-4
CASSLQGSGNTIYF
TGTGCCAGCAGCTTGCAGGGGTCAGGAAACACCATATATTTT
>.|.|13|TRBJ1-1|TRBV4-3
CASSQVVYTEAFF
TGCGCCAGCAGCCAAGTCGTATACACTGAAGCTTTCTTT
>few|TRBD2|15|TRBJ2-1|TRBV10-3
CAISESGGPHNEQFF
TGTGCCATCAGTGAGAGCGGGGGGCCCCACAATGAGCAGTTCTTC
>.|.|12|TRBJ2-5|TRBV29-1
CSVDYSYETQYF
TGCAGCGTTGACTACAGCTACGAGACCCAGTACTTC
>few|.|15|TRBJ1-1|TRBV7-6
CASSLAGLGATEAFF
TGTGCCAGCAGCTTAGCGGGCCTAGGGGCAACTGAAGCTTTCTTT
>.|TRBD1|14|TRBJ2-5|TRBV5-1
CASMTGANQETQYF
TGCGCCAGTATGACAGGGGCGAATCAAGAGACCCAGTACTTC
>.|.|15|TRBJ1-2|TRBV5-1
CASSFGDNSNYGYTF
TGCGCCAGCAGCTTTGGGGACAATTCAAACTATGGCTACACCTTC
>.|.|13|TRBJ2-4|TRBV7-2
CASSLQAKNIQYF
TGTGCCAGCAGCTTACAAGCCAAAAACATTCAGTACTTC
>.|.|12|TRBJ1-2|TRBV30
CAWMKGPNGYTF
TGTGCCTGGATGAAGGGGCCGAATGGCTACACCTTC
>.|TRBD1|15|TRBJ2-3|TRBV6-1
CASSGRGLGTDTQYF
TGTGCCAGCAGTGGCAGGGGGCTGGGGACAGATACGCAGTATTTT
>few|.|16|TRBJ2-3|TRBV18
CASSPQGPLSTDTQYF
TGTGCCAGCTCACCACAGGGGCCCCTTAGCACAGATACGCAGTATTTT
>.|.|14|TRBJ1-2|TRBV6-6
CASSNTGSNYGYTF
TGTGCCAGCAGCAACACAGGGTCGAACTATGGCTACACCTTC
>once|TRBD1|13|TRBJ1-1|TRBV6-5
CASSYDRATEAFF
TGTGCCAGCAGTTACGACAGGGCTACTGAAGCTTTCTTT
>.|.|15|TRBJ1-5|TRBV7-2
CASSLAAAVNQPQHF
TGTGCCAGCAGCTTAGCGGCGGCAGTCAATCAGCCCCAGCATTTT
>.|.|14|TRBJ2-2|TRBV10-3
CAISGRTDTGEMFF
TGTGCCATCAGTGGGAGGACAGATACCGGGGAGATGTTTTTT
>.|.|17|TRBJ2-2|TRBV7-3
CASSLRGGGANTGELFF
TGTGCCAGCAGCTTAAGAGGGGGGGGAGCGAACACCGGGGAGCTGTTTTTT
>.|TRBD2|14|TRBJ2-3|TRBV7-3
CASSPGLKGDTQYF
TGTGCCAGCAGCCCGGGACTAAAAGGGGATACGCAGTATTTT
>few|TRBD2|15|TRBJ2-3|TRBV6-5
CASSYSTSEFGTQYF
TGTGCCAGCAGTTACTCGACTAGCGAATTCGGTACGCAGTATTTT
>.|TRBD1|17|TRBJ1-2|TRBV4-3
CASSQASSGTGRRSYTF
TGCGCCAGCAGCCAAGCAAGCTCCGGGACAGGACGGCGGAGCTACACCTTC
>.|.|14|TRBJ2-1|TRBV11-2
CASSLGSSYNEQFF
TGTGCCAGCAGCTTAGGCAGTTCCTACAATGAGCAGTTCTTC
>.|TRBD1|14|TRBJ1-6|TRBV7-2
CASSVTGADSPLHF
TGTGCCAGCAGCGTGACAGGGGCCGATTCACCCCTCCACTTT
>.|.|15|TRBJ2-1|TRBV12-2
CASRLADRAANEQFF
TGTGCAAGTCGCTTAGCGGACAGGGCCGCCAATGAGCAGTTCTTC
>.|TRBD2|16|TRBJ2-2|TRBV11-3
CASSAGLAGGTGELFF
TGTGCCAGCAGCGCAGGACTAGCGGGAGGCACCGGGGAGCTGTTTTTT
>.|TRBD1|14|TRBJ2-7|TRBV28
CASNPGQGNYEQYF
TGTGCCAGCAACCCGGGACAGGGAAACTACGAGCAGTACTTC
>.|TRBD1|14|TRBJ2-7|TRBV7-3
CASSPGQASYEQYF
TGTGCCAGCAGCCCGGGACAGGCTTCCTACGAGCAGTACTTC
>.|TRBD1|15|TRBJ2-3|TRBV15
CATSQGQGNTDTQYF
TGTGCCACCAGCCAAGGACAGGGTAACACAGATACGCAGTATTTT
>.|TRBD1|14|TRBJ2-7|TRBV5-8
CASSLGQGGYEQYF
TGTGCCAGCAGCTTGGGACAGGGGGGCTACGAGCAGTACTTC
>.|.|17|TRBJ1-1|TRBV4-2
CASSPSGGYGSDTEAFF
TGTGCCAGCAGCCCCTCCGGGGGGTACGGGTCGGACACTGAAGCTTTCTTT
>.|.|15|TRBJ1-2|TRBV18
CASSPGQGGSYGYTF
TGTGCCAGCTCACCGGGGCAGGGAGGGAGCTATGGCTACACCTTC
>.|TRBD2|16|TRBJ2-5|TRBV25-1
CASSDPSGMGGETQYF
TGTGCCAGCAGTGATCCCAGCGGGATGGGGGGGGAGACCCAGTACTTC
>.|.|14|TRBJ2-7|TRBV19
CASSLRDGQRGQYF
TGTGCCAGTAGTTTGCGGGACGGCCAACGAGGGCAGTACTTC
>.|.|17|TRBJ2-3|TRBV18
CASSPVGGGVSTDTQYF
TGTGCCAGCTCACCCGTCGGCGGGGGCGTTAGCACAGATACGCAGTATTTT
>.|TRBD1|17|TRBJ1-4|TRBV27
CASSFLPRTGGPGKLFF
TGTGCCAGCAGTTTCCTACCCAGGACAGGGGGTCCGGGAAAACTGTTTTTT
>.|TRBD1|13|TRBJ2-5|TRBV7-2
CASSLARGETQYF
TGTGCCAGCAGCTTAGCCAGGGGGGAGACCCAGTACTTC
>few|.|16|TRBJ1-1|TRBV11-2
CASSSTEGGGSPEAFF
TGTGCCAGCAGCTCCACCGAGGGCGGGGGATCCCCCGAGGCTTTCTTT
>.|.|12|TRBJ2-2|TRBV9
CASSVGGGELFF
TGTGCCAGCAGCGTAGGAGGCGGGGAGCTGTTTTTT
>.|.|15|TRBJ2-7|TRBV7-3
CASSFIVPSSYEQYF
TGTGCCAGCAGCTTCATTGTCCCGAGCTCCTACGAGCAGTACTTC
>.|.|11|TRBJ1-2|TRBV28
CASSSSGLWTF
TGTGCCAGCAGTTCCTCAGGTCTATGGACCTTC
>.|.|15|TRBJ1-4|TRBV7-2
CASSPQEGLNEKLFF
TGTGCCAGCAGCCCCCAGGAGGGTTTAAATGAAAAACTGTTTTTT
>few|.|15|TRBJ2-2|TRBV5-4
CASSLSSANTGELFF
TGTGCCAGCAGCTTGTCGTCGGCGAACACCGGGGAGCTGTTTTTT